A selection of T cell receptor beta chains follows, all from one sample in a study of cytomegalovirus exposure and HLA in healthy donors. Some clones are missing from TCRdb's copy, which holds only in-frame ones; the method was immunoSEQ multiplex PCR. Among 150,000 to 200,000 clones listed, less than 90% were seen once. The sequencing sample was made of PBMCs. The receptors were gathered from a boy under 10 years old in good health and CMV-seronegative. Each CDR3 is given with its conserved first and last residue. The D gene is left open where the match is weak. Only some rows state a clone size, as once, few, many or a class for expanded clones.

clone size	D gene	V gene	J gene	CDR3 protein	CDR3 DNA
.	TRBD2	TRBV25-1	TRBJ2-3	CASTRTLAGGGDTQYF	TGTGCCAGCACCCGAACCCTAGCGGGAGGAGGTGATACGCAGTATTTT
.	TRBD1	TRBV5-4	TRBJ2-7	CASSLSYRGDYEQYF	TGTGCCAGCAGCTTGAGTTACAGGGGGGACTACGAGCAGTACTTC
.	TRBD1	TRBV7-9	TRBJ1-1	CASSAPGTGNTEAFF	TGTGCCAGTTCTGCTCCCGGGACAGGGAACACTGAAGCTTTCTTT
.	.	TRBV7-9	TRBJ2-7	CASSLARAEVTYEQYF	TGTGCCAGCAGCTTAGCGAGGGCGGAGGTCACCTACGAGCAGTACTTC
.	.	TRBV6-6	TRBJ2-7	CASSYPETDFWEQYF	TGTGCCAGCAGTTACCCAGAGACAGACTTCTGGGAGCAGTACTTC
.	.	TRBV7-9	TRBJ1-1	CASSPTGFTEAFF	TGTGCCAGCAGCCCAACAGGGTTTACTGAAGCTTTCTTT
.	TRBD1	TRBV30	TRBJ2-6	CAWSNKSNRGPGANVLTF	TGTGCCTGGAGCAATAAAAGTAACAGGGGGCCGGGGGCCAACGTCCTGACTTTC
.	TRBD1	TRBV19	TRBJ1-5	CASSGTGGNQPQHF	TGTGCCAGTAGTGGGACAGGGGGCAATCAGCCCCAGCATTTT
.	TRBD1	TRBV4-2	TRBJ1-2	CASSQEGRRDRAYGYTF	TGTGCCAGCAGCCAAGAGGGGCGCCGGGACAGGGCCTATGGCTACACCTTC
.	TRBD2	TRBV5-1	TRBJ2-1	CASSLVAGGPSGYNEQFF	TGCGCCAGCAGCTTGGTAGCGGGAGGGCCGTCGGGATACAATGAGCAGTTCTTC
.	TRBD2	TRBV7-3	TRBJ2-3	CASSSSGTFTDTQYF	TGTGCCAGCAGCTCTAGCGGGACCTTCACAGATACGCAGTATTTT
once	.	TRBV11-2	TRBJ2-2	CASSLRAGSNTGELFF	TGTGCCAGCAGCTTAAGGGCAGGGTCAAACACCGGGGAGCTGTTTTTT
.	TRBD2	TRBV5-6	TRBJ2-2	CASSLELAGHTGELFF	TGTGCCAGCAGCTTGGAACTAGCGGGGCACACCGGGGAGCTGTTTTTT
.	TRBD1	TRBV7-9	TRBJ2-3	CASSVQGSSTDTQYF	TGTGCCAGCAGCGTACAGGGGTCTAGCACAGATACGCAGTATTTT
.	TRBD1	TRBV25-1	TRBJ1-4	CASSGGQGLGIYEKLFF	TGTGCCAGCAGTGGGGGACAGGGGTTGGGGATTTACGAAAAACTGTTTTTT
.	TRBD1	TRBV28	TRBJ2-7	CASSPHTGGSYEQYF	TGTGCCAGCAGTCCTCATACAGGGGGCTCCTACGAGCAGTACTTC
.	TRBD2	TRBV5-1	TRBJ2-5	CASSWETTSEETQYF	TGCGCCAGCAGCTGGGAAACCACTAGCGAAGAGACCCAGTACTTC
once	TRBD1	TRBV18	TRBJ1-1	CASSPMTGGAGTEAFF	TGTGCCAGCTCACCTATGACAGGGGGCGCGGGGACTGAAGCTTTCTTT
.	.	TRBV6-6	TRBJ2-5	CASSLSNRLETQYF	TGTGCCAGCAGTTTATCCAACAGGCTGGAGACCCAGTACTTC
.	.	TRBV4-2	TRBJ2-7	CASSQVSLSSYEQYF	TGTGCCAGCAGCCAAGTTAGCTTGAGCTCCTACGAGCAGTACTTC
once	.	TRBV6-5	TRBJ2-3	CASRVTSQSTDTQYF	TGTGCCAGCAGAGTTACATCACAGAGCACAGATACGCAGTATTTT
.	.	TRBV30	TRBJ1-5	CAWSGTNQPQHF	TGTGCCTGGAGCGGGACAAATCAGCCCCAGCATTTT
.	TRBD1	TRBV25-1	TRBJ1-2	CASSAGPGQGSYTF	TGTGCCAGCAGTGCAGGACCGGGACAGGGAAGCTACACCTTC
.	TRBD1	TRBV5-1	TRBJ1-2	CASSLGGDSYGYTF	TGCGCCAGCAGCTTGGGGGGGGACAGCTATGGCTACACCTTC
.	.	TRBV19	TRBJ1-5	CASSITDNNQPQHF	TGTGCCAGTAGTATAACCGACAACAATCAGCCCCAGCATTTT
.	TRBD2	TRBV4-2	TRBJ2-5	CASSQERTSGVRGTQYF	TGTGCCAGCAGCCAAGAAAGGACTAGCGGGGTCCGTGGGACCCAGTACTTC